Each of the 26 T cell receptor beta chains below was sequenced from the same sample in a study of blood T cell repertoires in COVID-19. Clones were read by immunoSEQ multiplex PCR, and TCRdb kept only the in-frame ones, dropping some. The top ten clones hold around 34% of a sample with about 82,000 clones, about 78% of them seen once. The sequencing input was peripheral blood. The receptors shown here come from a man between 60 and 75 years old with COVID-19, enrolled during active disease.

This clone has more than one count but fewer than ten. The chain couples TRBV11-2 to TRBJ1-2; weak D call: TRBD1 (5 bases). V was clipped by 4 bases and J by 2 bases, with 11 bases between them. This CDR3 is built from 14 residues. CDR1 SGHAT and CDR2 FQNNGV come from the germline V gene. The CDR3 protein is CASSSHTGNYGYTF. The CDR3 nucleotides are TGTGCCAGCAGCTCCCACACAGGAAACTATGGCTACACCTTC.

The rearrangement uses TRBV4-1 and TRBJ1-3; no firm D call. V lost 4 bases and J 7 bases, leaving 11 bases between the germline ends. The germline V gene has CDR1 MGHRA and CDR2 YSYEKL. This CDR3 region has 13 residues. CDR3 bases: TGCGCCAGCAGCCCTCTACGAGGCAACACCATATATTTT. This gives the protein CASSPLRGNTIYF.

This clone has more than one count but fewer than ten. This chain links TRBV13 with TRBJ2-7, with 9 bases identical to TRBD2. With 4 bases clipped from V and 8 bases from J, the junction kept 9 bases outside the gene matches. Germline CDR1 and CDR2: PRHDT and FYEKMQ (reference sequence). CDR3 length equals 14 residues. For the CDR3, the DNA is TGTGCCAGCAGCTCCCCAGGGGGACTAGCTCAGCAGTACTTC. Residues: CASSSPGGLAQQYF.

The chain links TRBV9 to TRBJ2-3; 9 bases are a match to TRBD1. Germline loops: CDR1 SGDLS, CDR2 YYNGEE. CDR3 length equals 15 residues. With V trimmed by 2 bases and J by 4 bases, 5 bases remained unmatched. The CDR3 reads CASSVKDRGADTQYF. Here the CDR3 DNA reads TGTGCCAGCAGCGTCAAGGACAGGGGCGCAGATACGCAGTATTTT.

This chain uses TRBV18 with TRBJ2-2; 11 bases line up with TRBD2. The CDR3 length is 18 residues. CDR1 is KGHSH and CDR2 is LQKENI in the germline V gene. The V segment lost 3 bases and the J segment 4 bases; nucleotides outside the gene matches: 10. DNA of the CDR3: TGTGCCAGCTCACCTCGGACTAGCGGGCCCGAGGGCACCGGGGAGCTGTTTTTT. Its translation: CASSPRTSGPEGTGELFF.

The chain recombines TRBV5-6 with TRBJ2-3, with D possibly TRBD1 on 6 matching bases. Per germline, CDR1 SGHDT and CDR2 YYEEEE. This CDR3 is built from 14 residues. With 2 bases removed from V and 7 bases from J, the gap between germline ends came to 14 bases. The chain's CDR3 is CASSLSGARNTQYF. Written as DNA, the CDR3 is TGTGCCAGCAGCTTATCAGGGGCCCGAAATACGCAGTATTTT.

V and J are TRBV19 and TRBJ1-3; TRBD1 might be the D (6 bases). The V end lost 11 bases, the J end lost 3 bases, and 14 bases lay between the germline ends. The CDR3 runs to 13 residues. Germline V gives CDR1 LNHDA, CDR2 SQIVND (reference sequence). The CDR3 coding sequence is TGTGCCGGATCGACAGGACTTGGAAACACCATATATTTT. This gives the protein CAGSTGLGNTIYF.

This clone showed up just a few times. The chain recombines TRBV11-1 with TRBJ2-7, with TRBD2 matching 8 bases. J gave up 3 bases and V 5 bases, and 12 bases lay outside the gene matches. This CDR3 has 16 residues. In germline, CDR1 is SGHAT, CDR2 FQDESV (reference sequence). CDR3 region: CASSANAGGRYYEQYF. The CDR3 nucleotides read TGTGCCAGCAGCGCCAATGCGGGAGGCCGATACTACGAGCAGTACTTC.

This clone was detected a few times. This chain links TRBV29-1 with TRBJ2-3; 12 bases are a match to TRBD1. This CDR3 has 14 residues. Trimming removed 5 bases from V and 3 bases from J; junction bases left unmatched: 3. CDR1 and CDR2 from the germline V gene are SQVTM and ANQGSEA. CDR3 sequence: CSVRDRGPTDTQYF. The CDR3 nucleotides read TGCAGCGTTAGGGACAGGGGGCCGACAGATACGCAGTATTTT.

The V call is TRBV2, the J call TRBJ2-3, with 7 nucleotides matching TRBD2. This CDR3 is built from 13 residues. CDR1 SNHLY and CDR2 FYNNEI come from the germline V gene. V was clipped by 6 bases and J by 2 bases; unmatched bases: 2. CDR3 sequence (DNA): TGTGCCAGCAGGGGGGACTACACAGATACGCAGTATTTT. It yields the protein CASRGDYTDTQYF.

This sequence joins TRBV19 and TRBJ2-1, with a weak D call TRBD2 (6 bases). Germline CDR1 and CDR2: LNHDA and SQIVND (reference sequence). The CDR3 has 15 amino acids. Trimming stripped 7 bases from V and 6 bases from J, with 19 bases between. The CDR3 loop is CASTSGGKLTNEQFF. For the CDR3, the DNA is TGTGCCAGTACGAGCGGCGGGAAACTCACCAATGAGCAGTTCTTC.

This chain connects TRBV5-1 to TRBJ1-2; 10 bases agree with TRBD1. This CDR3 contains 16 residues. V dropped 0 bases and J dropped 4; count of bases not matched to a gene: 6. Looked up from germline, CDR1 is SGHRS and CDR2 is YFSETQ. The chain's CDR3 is CASSLAATGGSYGYTF. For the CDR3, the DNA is TGCGCCAGCAGCTTGGCCGCGACAGGGGGCTCCTATGGCTACACCTTC.

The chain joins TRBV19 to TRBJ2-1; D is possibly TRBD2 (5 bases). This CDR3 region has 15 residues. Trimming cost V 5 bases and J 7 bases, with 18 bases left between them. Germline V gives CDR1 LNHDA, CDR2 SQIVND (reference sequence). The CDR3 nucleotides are TGTGCCAGTAGTCCCCTCGAGCCGTCGGGGAATGAGCAGTTCTTC. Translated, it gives CASSPLEPSGNEQFF.

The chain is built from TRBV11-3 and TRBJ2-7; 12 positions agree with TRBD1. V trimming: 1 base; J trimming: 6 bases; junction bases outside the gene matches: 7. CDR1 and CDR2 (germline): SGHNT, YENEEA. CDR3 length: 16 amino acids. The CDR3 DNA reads TGTGCCAGCAGCTTAGCCCGACCGGGACAGGGGGCCGAGCAGTACTTC. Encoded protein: CASSLARPGQGAEQYF.

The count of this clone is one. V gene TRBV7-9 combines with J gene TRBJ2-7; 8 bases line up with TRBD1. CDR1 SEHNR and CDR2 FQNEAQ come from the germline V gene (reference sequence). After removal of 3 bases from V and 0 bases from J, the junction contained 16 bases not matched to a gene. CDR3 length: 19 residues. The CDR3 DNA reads TGTGCCAGCAGCTTTCCGCGGAAAACAGGGGGATTGAGCTCCTACGAGCAGTACTTC. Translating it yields CASSFPRKTGGLSSYEQYF.

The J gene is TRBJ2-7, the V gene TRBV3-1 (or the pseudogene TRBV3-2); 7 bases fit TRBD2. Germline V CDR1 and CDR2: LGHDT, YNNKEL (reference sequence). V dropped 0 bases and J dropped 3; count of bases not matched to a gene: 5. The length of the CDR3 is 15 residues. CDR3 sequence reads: CASSQDSREGYEQYF. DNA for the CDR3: TGTGCCAGCAGCCAAGATTCCAGGGAGGGCTACGAGCAGTACTTC.

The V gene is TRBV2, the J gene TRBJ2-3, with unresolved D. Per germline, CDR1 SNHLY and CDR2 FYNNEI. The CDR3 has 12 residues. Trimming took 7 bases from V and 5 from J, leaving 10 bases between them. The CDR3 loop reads CASNLRRDTQYF. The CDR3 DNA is TGTGCCAGCAACCTCCGGAGAGATACGCAGTATTTT.

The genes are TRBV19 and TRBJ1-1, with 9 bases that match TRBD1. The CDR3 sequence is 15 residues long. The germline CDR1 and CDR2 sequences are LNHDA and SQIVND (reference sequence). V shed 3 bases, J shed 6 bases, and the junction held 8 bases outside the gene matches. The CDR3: CASSMSQGARAEAFF. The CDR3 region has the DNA TGTGCCAGTAGTATGTCACAGGGGGCGCGGGCTGAAGCTTTCTTT.

The CDR3 protein is CATGDRVDGYTF. CDR3 in DNA: TGTGCCACCGGGGACAGGGTGGATGGCTACACCTTC. The V call is TRBV24-1, the J call TRBJ1-2; TRBD1 aligns across 9 bases. Losses at the gene ends were 9 bases for V and 6 bases for J; bases not matched to a gene: 4. The CDR3 sequence is 12 residues long. Germline-derived CDR1 and CDR2 are KGHDR and SFDVKD.

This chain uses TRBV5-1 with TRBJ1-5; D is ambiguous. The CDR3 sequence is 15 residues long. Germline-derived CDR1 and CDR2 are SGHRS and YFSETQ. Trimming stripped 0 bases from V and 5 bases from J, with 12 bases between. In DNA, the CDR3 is TGCGCCAGCAGCTTGGATTCGGGTTTTGATCAGCCCCAGCATTTT. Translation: CASSLDSGFDQPQHF.

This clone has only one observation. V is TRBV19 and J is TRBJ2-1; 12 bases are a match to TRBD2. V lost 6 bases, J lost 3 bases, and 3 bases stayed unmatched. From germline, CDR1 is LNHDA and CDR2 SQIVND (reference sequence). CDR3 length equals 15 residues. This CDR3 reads CASRQGLAGYNEQFF. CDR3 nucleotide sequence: TGTGCCAGTAGGCAGGGACTAGCGGGCTACAATGAGCAGTTCTTC.

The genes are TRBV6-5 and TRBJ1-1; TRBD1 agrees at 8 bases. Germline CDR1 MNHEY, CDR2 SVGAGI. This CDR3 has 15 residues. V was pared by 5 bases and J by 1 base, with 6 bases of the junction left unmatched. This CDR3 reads CASSQSGQENTEAFF. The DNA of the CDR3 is TGTGCCAGCAGTCAATCGGGACAGGAGAACACTGAAGCTTTCTTT.

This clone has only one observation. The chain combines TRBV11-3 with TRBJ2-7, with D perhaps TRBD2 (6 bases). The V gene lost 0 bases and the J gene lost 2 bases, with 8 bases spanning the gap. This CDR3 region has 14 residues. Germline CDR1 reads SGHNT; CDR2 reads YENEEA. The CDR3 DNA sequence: TGTGCCAGCAGCTTAGATTGGGGGGCCTACGAGCAGTACTTC. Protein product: CASSLDWGAYEQYF. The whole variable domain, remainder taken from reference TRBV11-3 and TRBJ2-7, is EAGVVQSPRYKIIEKKQPVAFWCNPISGHNTLYWYLQNLGQGPELLIRYENEEAVDDSQLPKDRFSAERLKGVDSTLKIQPAELGDSAVYLCASSLDWGAYEQYFGPGTRLTVT.

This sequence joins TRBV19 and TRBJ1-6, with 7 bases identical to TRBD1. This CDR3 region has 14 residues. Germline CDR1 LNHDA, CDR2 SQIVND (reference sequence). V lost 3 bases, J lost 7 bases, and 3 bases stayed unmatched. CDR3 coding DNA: TGTGCCAGTAGTATGGGCAGGGGGAATTCACCCCTCCACTTT. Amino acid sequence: CASSMGRGNSPLHF.

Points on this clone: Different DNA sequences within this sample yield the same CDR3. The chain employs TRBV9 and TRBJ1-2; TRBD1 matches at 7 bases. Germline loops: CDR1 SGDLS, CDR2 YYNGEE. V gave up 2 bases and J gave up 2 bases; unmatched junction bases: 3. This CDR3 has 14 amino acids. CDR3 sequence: CASSVGRGNYGYTF. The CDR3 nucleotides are TGTGCCAGCAGCGTGGGCAGGGGGAACTATGGCTACACCTTC.

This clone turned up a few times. The DNA for the CDR3 is TGCGCCAGCAGCTCCTCGAGACAGGGAGGCTCCTACGAGCAGTACTTC. Residues: CASSSSRQGGSYEQYF. This rearrangement joins TRBV5-1 to TRBJ2-7; D possibly corresponds to TRBD1 (7 bases). With 3 bases removed from V and 0 bases from J, the gap between germline ends came to 16 bases. The CDR3 totals 16 residues. CDR1 is SGHRS and CDR2 is YFSETQ in the germline V gene.